This entry is about one TCR beta chain. This clonotype was seen more than once but under ten times. Its antigen specificity is not known. No base-level quality is on record; no much larger clone is a single base apart. Libraries were prepared through 5' RACE. TCRdb lists the instrument as Illumina HiSeq 2500. The second PCR ran for roughly 6 to 11 cycles and used a J-beta primer mix along with a sample-barcoded 5' primer. A template-switch 5' adaptor carrying 12 random nucleotides introduced a unique molecular identifier onto each TCR beta cDNA molecule. At least 3 million CDR3-containing paired-end reads were obtained from each sample. First-strand cDNA was synthesized from all RNA with the Mint cDNA synthesis kit, primed by a TRBC-specific oligonucleotide. Following uracil-DNA glycosylase treatment, a first 18-cycle PCR with universal primers M1SS and BC2_uni_R was performed on all cDNA. Concerning the study's data processing: For normalization, 1 million high-quality reads were randomly selected from each sample, with every read carrying a distinct molecular identifier. Reads with shared molecular identifiers were discarded instead of being binned into consensus sequences. CDR3 identification, clonotype clustering and error correction used MiTCR with a Q25 quality threshold and the strictest error-elimination algorithm. Lower-bound total TCR beta diversity was estimated with a nonparametric unseen species model using Euler transformation. The public reads were reprocessed in TCRdb via fastp at Q25 and MiXCR, keeping in-frame beta chains. CDR3 protein sequences are deduplicated, and each keeps its most common genes and DNA. The authors' filters were not applied to this entry. This sample is represented by over 1,500,000 distinct CDR3 sequences; 40% to 55% of them were singletons. Over 2% of the sample rests with the top ten.

The cysteine opens and the phenylalanine closes a CDR3 of 13 amino acids. Of all the DNA, just the CDR3 is kept, 39 bases in frame from base 1. V loses 5 bases at its end and J loses 9 bases; junction bases beyond the gene matches: 3. CDR1 is given as MNHEY and CDR2 as SMNVEV, both from the germline V gene (reference sequence). This sample is part of a study of blood T cells in healthy people across ages (dated by TCRdb to the mid-2010s). In the study overall: Template switching captured roughly one uniquely barcoded TCR beta cDNA molecule per two T cells in model experiments. Age-related changes in TCR beta repertoire diversity were measured in the study by deep sequencing normalized with unique cDNA molecular identifiers. Donors were grouped into four age groups: young (average 16 years), middle-aged (about 38), aged (62) and long-lived (around 80). To avoid experimental bias, donors of different ages were distributed randomly across sequencing lanes. The study analyzed two additional independent replicas of 1 million unique cDNA reads from the same blood draw for two donors, one aged 18 to 29 and one aged 80 or older. The full study reports these points: A strong correlation was found between observed TCR beta diversity and the percentage of naive T cells measured by flow cytometry. Estimates of total diversity based on one million sequenced T cells were considered lower bounds and underestimates. As age increased, observed TCR beta diversity per million T cells dropped in a roughly linear way, and a significant reduction was already evident by age about 36. The long-lived group showed more naive CD4+ T cells, fewer expanded clones and increased TCR diversity than the aged group, suggesting age selection. Bulk unsorted PBMC profiling prevented conclusive comparison of naive and antigen-experienced compartments. Because the CMV infection status of the donors was unknown, age-related changes in expanded clonotypes may potentially have been confounded.

The approximately 39 donors, aged roughly 6 to 95 years, were systemically healthy Caucasian individuals from Russia. Ten milliliters of peripheral blood were drawn from each donor into EDTA-treated Vacutainer tubes. PBMCs were isolated by Ficoll-Paque density-gradient centrifugation, with at least 7 million obtained per sample. Total RNA, at least 5 micrograms per sample, was extracted from PBMCs with Trizol reagent. For every donor, flow cytometry on a PBMC aliquot measured the percentage of naive CD45RAhigh/CD27high T cells. Input material: blood. The V and J segments used are TRBV27 and TRBJ1-6; TRBD1 lines up with 8 middle nucleotides. The sequence came from a woman in her thirties or forties in good health. The CDR3 region: CASSATGGSPLHF. The nucleotides are TGTGCCAGCAGTGCTACAGGGGGTTCACCCCTCCACTTT.